This T cell receptor beta chain appears in the sequencing data of a study of shared clonotypes between healthy human individuals. In this sample, this clone turned up a few times. Its antigen is unknown. CD45RO-negative, CCR7-selected cells formed the naive CD8 fraction, which excluded terminally differentiated effector memory CD45RA+ cells. Sorted-subset replicate PCR reactions were performed with around 210 ng DNA, corresponding to about 30,000 T cell genomes. Study processing details: ImmunoSEQ gave junction-only sequences without quality scores, so filtering differed. The data were produced by immunoSEQ multiplex PCR, yet TCRdb's version contains in-frame clones alone and is incomplete. V and J calls and clone size are as listed in that table; D and trimming were resolved from the DNA. Among fewer than 800,000 clones listed, about 90% were seen once. Whole-study findings and limits: The authors sampled blood alone, and tissue repertoires likely differ. The four-donor shared clonotypes exceeded non-shared clonotypes in generation probability, with non-shared ones scoring lower.

Source material: naive CD8+ T cells sorted from blood. This receptor was identified in a man aged 30 to 39 in good health.

The CDR3 DNA reads TGTGCCAGTACTTCGCGGGGGGTGAGCAATCAGCCCCAGCATTTT. Its protein product is CASTSRGVSNQPQHF. The chain employs TRBV19 and TRBJ1-5, with D possibly being TRBD1 (5 bases). V gave up 7 bases and J gave up 1 base, with 14 bases separating them. CDR3 length: 15 amino acids. Germline V gene lookup returns CDR1 LNHDA and CDR2 SQIVND (reference sequence).